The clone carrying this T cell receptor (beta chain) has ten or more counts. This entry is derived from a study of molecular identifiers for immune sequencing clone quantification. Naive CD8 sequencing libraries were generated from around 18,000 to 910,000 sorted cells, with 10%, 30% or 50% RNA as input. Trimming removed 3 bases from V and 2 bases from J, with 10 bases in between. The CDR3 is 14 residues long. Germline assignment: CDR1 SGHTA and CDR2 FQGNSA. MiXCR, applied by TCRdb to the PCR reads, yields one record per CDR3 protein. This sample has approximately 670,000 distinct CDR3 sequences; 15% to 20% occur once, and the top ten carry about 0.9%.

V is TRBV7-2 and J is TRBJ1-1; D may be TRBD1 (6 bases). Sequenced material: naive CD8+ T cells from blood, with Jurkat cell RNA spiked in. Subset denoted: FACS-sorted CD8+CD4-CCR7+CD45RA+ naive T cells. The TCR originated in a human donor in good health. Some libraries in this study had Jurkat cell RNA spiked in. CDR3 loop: CASSFGTPNTEAFF. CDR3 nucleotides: TGTGCCAGCAGCTTCGGGACACCAAACACTGAAGCTTTCTTT.